This TCR beta chain was identified in a study of T cell changes during pregnancy in multiple sclerosis. Assay: immunoSEQ multiplex PCR; the TCRdb copy retains only in-frame clones and omits some. The sample lists about 92,000 clones, 85% to 95% occurring once. Specimen: peripheral blood, collected in the first trimester of pregnancy. The TCR originated in a female donor with multiple sclerosis, enrolled in a pregnancy study.

The CDR3 reads CASSVVGSQQFF. The CDR3 nucleotides read TGTGCCAGCAGCGTCGTCGGGAGCCAGCAGTTCTTC. The V gene is TRBV9, the J gene TRBJ2-1; D might be TRBD2 (6 bases). The germline CDR1 and CDR2 sequences are SGDLS and YYNGEE. CDR3 length: 12 amino acids. Between the trimmed V and J ends, which lost 2 bases and 11 bases, there was a span of 11 bases. The full variable domain, with the rest looked up from reference TRBV9 and TRBJ2-1, is DSGVTQTPKHLITATGQRVTLRCSPRSGDLSVYWYQQSLDQGLQFLIQYYNGEERAKGNILERFSAQQFPDLHSELNLSSLELGDSALYFCASSVVGSQQFFGPGTRLTVL.